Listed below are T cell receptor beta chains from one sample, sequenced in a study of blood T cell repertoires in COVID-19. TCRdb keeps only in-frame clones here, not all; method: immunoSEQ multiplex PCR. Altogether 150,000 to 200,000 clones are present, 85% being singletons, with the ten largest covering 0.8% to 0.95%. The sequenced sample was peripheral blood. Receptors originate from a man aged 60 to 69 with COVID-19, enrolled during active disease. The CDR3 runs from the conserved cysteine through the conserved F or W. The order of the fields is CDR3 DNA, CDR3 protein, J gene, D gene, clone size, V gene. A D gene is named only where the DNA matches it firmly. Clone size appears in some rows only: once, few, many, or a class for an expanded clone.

TGTGCCAGCGGACAGGGGCTGCGCAATCAGCCCCAGCATTTT | CASGQGLRNQPQHF | TRBJ1-5 | TRBD1 | NA | TRBV6-5
TGTGCCAGCATGGACAGGGTCAATCAGCCCCAGCATTTT | CASMDRVNQPQHF | TRBJ1-5 | TRBD1 | NA | TRBV6-6
TGCGCCAGCAGACCGGACAGAGGCACCGGGGAGCTGTTTTTT | CASRPDRGTGELFF | TRBJ2-2 | NA | NA | TRBV10-2
TGTGCCAGTAGTATCGGGGGATACGAGCAGTACTTC | CASSIGGYEQYF | TRBJ2-7 | NA | NA | TRBV19
TGTGCCAGCAGCTTGCTTCGCGAGCCGGGCTACACCTTC | CASSLLREPGYTF | TRBJ1-2 | NA | NA | TRBV5-8
TGTGCCAGCTCACCATTGACACTTGCCAATAATTCACCCCTCCACTTT | CASSPLTLANNSPLHF | TRBJ1-6 | NA | NA | TRBV18
TGTGCCAGCAGCTTGGCCGACAGGGGACGAAATGAAAAACTGTTTTTT | CASSLADRGRNEKLFF | TRBJ1-4 | TRBD1 | NA | TRBV5-8
TGTGCCAGCAGCCCACAGGGGGGGACTGAAGCTTTCTTT | CASSPQGGTEAFF | TRBJ1-1 | TRBD1 | few | TRBV6-5
TGTGCCAGCAGCTTTTTGGACAGGGCCGAAAAACTGTTTTTT | CASSFLDRAEKLFF | TRBJ1-4 | TRBD1 | NA | TRBV7-9
TGCGCCAGCAGCTTGAACAGCGGGGCCGAAAAGCAGTACTTC | CASSLNSGAEKQYF | TRBJ2-7 | TRBD2 | NA | TRBV5-1
TGCGCCAGCAGCCTACAGGGGGCGTGGGGCACTGAAGCTTTCTTT | CASSLQGAWGTEAFF | TRBJ1-1 | TRBD1 | NA | TRBV5-1
TGCGCCAGCAGCCCACGGACTTTCTCAAACTATGGCTACACCTTC | CASSPRTFSNYGYTF | TRBJ1-2 | NA | NA | TRBV4-3
TGTGCCAGCAGTTACGACAGGGGGCATAGTGAAGCTTTCTTT | CASSYDRGHSEAFF | TRBJ1-1 | TRBD1 | NA | TRBV6-2/TRBV6-3
TGTGCCAGCAGCTTGAGAACCGGGGAGCTGTTTTTT | CASSLRTGELFF | TRBJ2-2 | NA | NA | TRBV11-3
TGCAGCGATTCGACCGGGACTAGCGGTGCAGATACGCAGTATTTT | CSDSTGTSGADTQYF | TRBJ2-3 | TRBD2 | NA | TRBV29-1
TGCGCCAGCAGCTTGGCGACGGGAGGGCCGGGATACAATGAGCAGTTCTTC | CASSLATGGPGYNEQFF | TRBJ2-1 | TRBD2 | once | TRBV5-1
TGTGCCAGCAGTTCCCGCCTCCGACAGGGGGGCTACACCTTC | CASSSRLRQGGYTF | TRBJ1-2 | TRBD1 | NA | TRBV28
TGTGCCACCAGTGAGGGTGGGTCGGGGACCGGGGAGCTGTTTTTT | CATSEGGSGTGELFF | TRBJ2-2 | NA | NA | TRBV24-1
TGCGCCAGCAGCTTGAAGGACAGGGGGAACACTGAAGCTTTCTTT | CASSLKDRGNTEAFF | TRBJ1-1 | TRBD1 | NA | TRBV5-1
TGTGCTGGGGCCCAAGAGTATAATTCACCCCTCCACTTT | CAGAQEYNSPLHF | TRBJ1-6 | NA | NA | TRBV30
TGTGCCAGCAGTGTTAACGGGGATGGGGAGCTGTTTTTT | CASSVNGDGELFF | TRBJ2-2 | NA | NA | TRBV12-3/TRBV12-4
TGTGCCAGCAGCAATCCGACAGGCGGGGGCCAGTACTTC | CASSNPTGGGQYF | TRBJ2-5 | NA | NA | TRBV12-3/TRBV12-4
TGTGCCAGCAGTTACTTCCGGGGTTTCTCTGAAGCTTTCTTT | CASSYFRGFSEAFF | TRBJ1-1 | NA | few | TRBV6-2/TRBV6-3
TGCGCCAGCAGTCTCCCCCCTCCTCGACCAACGGAGGACTATGGCTACACCTTC | CASSLPPPRPTEDYGYTF | TRBJ1-2 | NA | NA | TRBV23-1
TGTGCCAGCAGCCCGGGACAGGGGTACGGTACGCAGTATTTT | CASSPGQGYGTQYF | TRBJ2-3 | TRBD1 | NA | TRBV3-1/TRBV3-2